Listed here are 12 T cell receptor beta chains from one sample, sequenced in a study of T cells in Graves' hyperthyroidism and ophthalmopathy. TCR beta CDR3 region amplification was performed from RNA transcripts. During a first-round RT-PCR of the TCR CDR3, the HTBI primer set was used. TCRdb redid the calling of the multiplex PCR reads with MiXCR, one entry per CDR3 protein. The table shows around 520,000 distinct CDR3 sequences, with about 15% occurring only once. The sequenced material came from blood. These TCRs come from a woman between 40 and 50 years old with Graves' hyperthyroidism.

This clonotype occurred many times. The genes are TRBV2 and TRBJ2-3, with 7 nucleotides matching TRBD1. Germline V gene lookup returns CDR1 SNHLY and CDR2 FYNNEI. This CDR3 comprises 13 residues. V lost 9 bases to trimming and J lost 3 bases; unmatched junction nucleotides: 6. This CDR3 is CARWTGDTDTQYF. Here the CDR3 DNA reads TGTGCCAGATGGACAGGAGATACAGATACGCAGTATTTT.

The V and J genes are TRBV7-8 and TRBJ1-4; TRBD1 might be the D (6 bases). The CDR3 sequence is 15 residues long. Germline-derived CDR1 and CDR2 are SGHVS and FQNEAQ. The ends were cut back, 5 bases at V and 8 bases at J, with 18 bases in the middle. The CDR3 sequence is CASSLGGTRGEKLFF. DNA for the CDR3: TGTGCCAGCAGCCTAGGGGGGACCCGGGGCGAAAAACTGTTTTTT.

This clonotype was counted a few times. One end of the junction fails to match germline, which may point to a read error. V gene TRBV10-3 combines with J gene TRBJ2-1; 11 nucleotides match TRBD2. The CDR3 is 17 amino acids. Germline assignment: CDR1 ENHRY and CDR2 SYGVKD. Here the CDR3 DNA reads TGTGCCACCAGTAAAGTATTACTAGCGGGAGCGTACAATGAGCAGTTCTTC. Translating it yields CATSKVLLAGAYNEQFF.

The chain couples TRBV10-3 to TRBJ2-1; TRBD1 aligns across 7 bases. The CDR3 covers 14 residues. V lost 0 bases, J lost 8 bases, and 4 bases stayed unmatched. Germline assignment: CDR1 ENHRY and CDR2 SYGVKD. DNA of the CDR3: TGTGCCATCAGTGAGTCGACAGGGTCTGATGAGCAGTTCTTC. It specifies CAISESTGSDEQFF.

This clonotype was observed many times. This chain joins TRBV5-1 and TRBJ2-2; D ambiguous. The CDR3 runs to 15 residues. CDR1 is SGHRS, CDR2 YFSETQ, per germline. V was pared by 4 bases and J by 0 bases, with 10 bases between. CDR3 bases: TGCGCCAGCAGCCCCGGAAATTCGAACACCGGGGAGCTGTTTTTT. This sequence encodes CASSPGNSNTGELFF. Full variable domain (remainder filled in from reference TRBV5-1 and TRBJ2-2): KAGVTQTPRYLIKTRGQQVTLSCSPISGHRSVSWYQQTPGQGLQFLFEYFSETQRNKGNFPGRFSGRQFSNSRSEMNVSTLELGDSALYLCASSPGNSNTGELFFGEGSRLTVL.

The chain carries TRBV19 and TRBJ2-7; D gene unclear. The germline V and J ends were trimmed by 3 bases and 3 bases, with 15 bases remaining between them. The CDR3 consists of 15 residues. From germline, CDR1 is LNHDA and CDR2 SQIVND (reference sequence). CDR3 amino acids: CASSMIEAADYEQYF. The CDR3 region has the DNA TGTGCCAGTAGTATGATCGAGGCGGCCGACTACGAGCAGTACTTC.

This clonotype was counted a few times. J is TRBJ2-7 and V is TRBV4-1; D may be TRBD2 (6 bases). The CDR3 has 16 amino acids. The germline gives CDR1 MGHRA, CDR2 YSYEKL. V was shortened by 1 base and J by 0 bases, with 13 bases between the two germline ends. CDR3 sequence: CASSQVSPGGSYEQYF. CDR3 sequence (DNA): TGCGCCAGCAGCCAAGTTTCTCCCGGGGGCTCCTACGAGCAGTACTTC.

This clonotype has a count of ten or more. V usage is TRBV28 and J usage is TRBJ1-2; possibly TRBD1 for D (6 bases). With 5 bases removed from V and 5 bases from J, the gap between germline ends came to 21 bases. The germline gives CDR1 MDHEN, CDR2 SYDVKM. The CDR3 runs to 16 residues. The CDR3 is CASSMPGTSAGYGYTF. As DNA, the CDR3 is TGTGCCAGCAGTATGCCCGGGACATCGGCGGGGTATGGCTACACCTTC.

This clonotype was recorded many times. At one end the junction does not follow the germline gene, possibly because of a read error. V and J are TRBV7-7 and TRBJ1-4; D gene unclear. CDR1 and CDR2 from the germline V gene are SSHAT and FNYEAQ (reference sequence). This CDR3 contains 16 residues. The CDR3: CASTTLRRETNEKLFF. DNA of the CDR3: TGTGCTAGCACCACGTTAAGGCGGGAGACTAATGAAAAACTGTTTTTT.

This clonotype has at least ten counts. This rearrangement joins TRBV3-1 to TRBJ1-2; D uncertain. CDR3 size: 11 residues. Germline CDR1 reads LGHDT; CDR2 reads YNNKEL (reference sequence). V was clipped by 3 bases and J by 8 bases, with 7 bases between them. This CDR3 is CASSHEGGYTF. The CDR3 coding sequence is TGTGCCAGCAGCCATGAGGGCGGCTACACCTTC.

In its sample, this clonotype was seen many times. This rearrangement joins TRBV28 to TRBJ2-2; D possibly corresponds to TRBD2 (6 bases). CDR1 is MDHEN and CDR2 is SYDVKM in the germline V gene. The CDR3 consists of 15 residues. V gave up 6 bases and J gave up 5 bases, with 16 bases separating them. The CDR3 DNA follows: TGTGCCAGCAGCTACGGGAGCACCAATACCGGGGAGCTGTTTTTT. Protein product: CASSYGSTNTGELFF.

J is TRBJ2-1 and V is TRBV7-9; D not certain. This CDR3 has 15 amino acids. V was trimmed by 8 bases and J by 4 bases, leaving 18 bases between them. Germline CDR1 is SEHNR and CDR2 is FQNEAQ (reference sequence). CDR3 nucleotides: TGTGCCAGCTCGTCGTCGGTCAAACTGTACAATGAGCAGTTCTTC. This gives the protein CASSSSVKLYNEQFF.